This T cell receptor (beta chain) was retrieved from a study of Ad26.COV2.S vaccination and SARS-CoV-2 variants. Study overall: As a participant in COV1001, the donor was in the Ad26.COV2.S trial arm. Study-level points and caveats: Similar non-spike TCR breadth was seen in vaccine and placebo recipients.

The CDR3 length is 16 residues. Germline V CDR1 and CDR2: KGHSH, LQKENI. The junction had 6 bases not matched to a gene; V was cut back by 2 bases and J by 6 bases. About this clone itself: Its antigen is unidentified.

Treatment specified: roughly 20 received Ad26.COV2.S at low or high dose, single or two shots; 5 received placebo; per-sample allocation not given. Material that was analyzed had been drawn on day 63 after the first vaccine or placebo injection. The administered vaccine (an Ad26 vector) expressed Wuhan-strain SARS-CoV-2 spike. This table comes from immunoSEQ multiplex PCR, and its TCRdb copy is limited to in-frame clones, with some not included. The data contain 410,000 or so clones, around nine tenths of them singletons. The source material was peripheral blood, sampled in a trial of Ad26.COV2.S vaccine versus placebo. The chain joins TRBV18 to TRBJ2-2; 10 bases agree with TRBD2. The sequence was obtained from a person between 18 and 65 years old who received the Ad26.COV2.S COVID-19 vaccine or a placebo. As DNA, the CDR3 is TGTGCCAGCTCACCATCTCTAGCGGGAGTTTCCGGGGAGCTGTTTTTT. Its translation: CASSPSLAGVSGELFF.